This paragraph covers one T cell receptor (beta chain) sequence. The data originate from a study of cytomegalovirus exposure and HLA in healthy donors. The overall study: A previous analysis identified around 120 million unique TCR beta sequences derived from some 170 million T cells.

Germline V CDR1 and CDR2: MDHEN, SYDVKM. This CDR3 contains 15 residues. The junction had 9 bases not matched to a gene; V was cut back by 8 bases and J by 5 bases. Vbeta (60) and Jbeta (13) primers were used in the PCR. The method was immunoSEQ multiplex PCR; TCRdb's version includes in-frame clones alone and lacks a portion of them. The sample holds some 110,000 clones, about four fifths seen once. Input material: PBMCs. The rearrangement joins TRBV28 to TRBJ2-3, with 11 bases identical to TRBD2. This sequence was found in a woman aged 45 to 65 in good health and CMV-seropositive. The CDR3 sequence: CASQIAGGLQDTQYF. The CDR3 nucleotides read TGTGCCAGCCAGATAGCGGGGGGGCTTCAAGATACGCAGTATTTT.